This TCR beta chain originates from a study of CD8+ T cells in alopecia areata. Treatment described: oral pan-JAK inhibitor, 5-10 mg twice daily. Overall study findings and caveats: Normal skin contains resident alphabeta T cells, and these are also sequenced in scalp samples.

RNA, once extracted, was reverse transcribed into cDNA for use as the sequencing template. Data came from immunoSEQ multiplex PCR; TCRdb stores just in-frame clones and leaves some out. The repertoire includes under 200,000 clones, approximately 60% of them detected once, and 13% to 15% sits in the top ten. The CDR3 is 12 amino acids. Trimming shortened V by 6 bases and J by 6 bases, and 11 bases separated the two germline ends. Germline V CDR1 and CDR2: KGHSH, LQKENI. Concerning this clone: Its antigen is unknown.

This chain connects TRBV18 to TRBJ2-5, with a weak D call TRBD1 (6 bases). The sample consisted of CD4+ T cells sorted from blood, taken at week 24, from a patient treated with tofacitinib. This receptor was taken from a human donor with alopecia areata. DNA for the CDR3: TGTGCCAGCTCGGACCAGGGGAAGACCCAGTACTTC. Amino acids: CASSDQGKTQYF.